The 3 T cell receptor beta chains below come from one sample, sequenced in a study of T cell responses to AZD1222 COVID-19 vaccine (dated by TCRdb to the early 2020s). The library was generated by the immunoSEQ multiplex PCR assay. TCRdb mirrors the immuneACCESS table, restricted to in-frame sequences. Some clones are absent from its copies; in checked studies, under half trace to an unresolved V gene, and the reason for the others is unknown. Within this sample are around 80,000 clones, with approximately 85% of them counted one time only. The ten largest clones take up around 9.3% of the sample. This specimen's time point label, per the study, means: about 28 days (+/-7) after the second vaccine dose. The source material was peripheral blood, sampled 28 days after the second AZD1222 dose. The receptor set was obtained from an adult who received the AZD1222 COVID-19 vaccine.

The rearrangement joins TRBV7-9 to TRBJ1-2; 7 bases line up with TRBD1. The CDR3 sequence is 17 residues long. Germline V gene data show CDR1 as SEHNR and CDR2 as FQNEAQ (reference sequence). Trimming took 6 bases from V and 0 from J; bases not matched to a gene: 13. The DNA of the CDR3 is TGTGCCAGCAGTGGGACAGACAGTTTCTGGGCTAACTATGGCTACACCTTC. It yields the protein CASSGTDSFWANYGYTF.

The chain carries TRBV7-2 and TRBJ1-1, with D perhaps matching TRBD1 (6 bases). The CDR3 has 15 amino acids. In germline, CDR1 is SGHTA, CDR2 FQGNSA. V lost 5 bases and J lost 1, with 14 bases in between. For the CDR3, the DNA is TGTGCCAGCAGCGCCGGGGGACAACCGAACACTGAAGCTTTCTTT. This sequence encodes CASSAGGQPNTEAFF.

This clone has only a few counts. The chain joins TRBV27 to TRBJ1-5; tentative D call: TRBD1 (5 bases). Deletions cut 6 bases from V and 6 bases from J, with 21 bases between. The CDR3 runs 16 residues. Per germline, CDR1 MNHEY and CDR2 SMNVEV (reference sequence). The CDR3 DNA follows: TGTGCCAGCAGCCCCACGTTGGTGGGGGATAGTCAGCCCCAGCATTTT. It is translated as CASSPTLVGDSQPQHF.